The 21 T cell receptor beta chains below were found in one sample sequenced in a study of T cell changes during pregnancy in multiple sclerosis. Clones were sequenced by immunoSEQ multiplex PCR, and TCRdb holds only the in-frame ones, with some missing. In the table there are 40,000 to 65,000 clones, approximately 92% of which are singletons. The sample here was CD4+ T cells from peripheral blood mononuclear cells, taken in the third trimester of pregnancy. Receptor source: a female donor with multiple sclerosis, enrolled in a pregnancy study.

Here the CDR3 DNA reads TGTGCCAGCAGTTTCACCCATCCCGTAGGGGGGGGCAATGAGCAGTTCTTC. This sequence encodes CASSFTHPVGGGNEQFF. This chain uses TRBV27 with TRBJ2-1; TRBD2 is a possible D gene (7 bases). The germline CDR1 and CDR2 sequences are MNHEY and SMNVEV (reference sequence). Trimming took off 3 bases at V and 6 bases at J, with 21 bases between the two ends. CDR3 length equals 17 residues.

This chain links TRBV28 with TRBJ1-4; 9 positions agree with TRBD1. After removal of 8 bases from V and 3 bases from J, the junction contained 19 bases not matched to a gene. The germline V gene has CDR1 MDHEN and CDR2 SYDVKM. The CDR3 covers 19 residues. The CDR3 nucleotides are TGTGCCAGCGCCCCCCCCAGGGACAGGGAATATGGAGCTAATGAAAAACTGTTTTTT. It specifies CASAPPRDREYGANEKLFF.

CDR3 residues: CASSLHSGGTEQFF. The DNA of the CDR3 is TGTGCCAGCAGCTTACATTCAGGGGGCACTGAGCAGTTCTTC. The gene calls are TRBV11-2 and TRBJ2-1; TRBD1 matches 8 bases. The V segment lost 2 bases and the J segment 9 bases; nucleotides outside the gene matches: 6. Germline lookup yields CDR1 SGHAT and CDR2 FQNNGV. The CDR3 loop spans 14 amino acids.

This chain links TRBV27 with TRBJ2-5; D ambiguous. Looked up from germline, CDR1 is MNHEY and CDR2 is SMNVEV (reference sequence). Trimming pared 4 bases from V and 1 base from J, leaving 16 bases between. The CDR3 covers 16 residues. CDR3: CASSSPLVIRQETQYF. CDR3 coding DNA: TGTGCCAGCAGTTCTCCCTTAGTGATCCGCCAAGAGACCCAGTACTTC.

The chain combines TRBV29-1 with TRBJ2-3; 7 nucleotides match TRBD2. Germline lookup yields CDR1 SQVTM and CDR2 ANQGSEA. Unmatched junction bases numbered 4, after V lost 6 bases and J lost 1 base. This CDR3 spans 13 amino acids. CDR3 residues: CSVGGSGTDTQYF. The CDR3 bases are TGCAGCGTCGGCGGGAGTGGCACAGATACGCAGTATTTT.

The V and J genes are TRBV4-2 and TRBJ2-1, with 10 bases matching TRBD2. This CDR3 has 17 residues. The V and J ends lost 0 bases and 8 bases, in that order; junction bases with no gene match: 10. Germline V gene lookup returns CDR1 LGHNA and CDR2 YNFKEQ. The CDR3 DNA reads TGTGCCAGCAGCCAAGATCTAGCGGGAGAGGAGACGCATGAGCAGTTCTTC. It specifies CASSQDLAGEETHEQFF.

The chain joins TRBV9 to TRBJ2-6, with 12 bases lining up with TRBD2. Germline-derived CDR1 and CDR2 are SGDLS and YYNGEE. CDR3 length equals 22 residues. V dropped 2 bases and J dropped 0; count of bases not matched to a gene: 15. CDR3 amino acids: CASSVGLAGPKGSDSGANVLTF. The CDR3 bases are TGTGCCAGCAGCGTGGGACTAGCGGGCCCAAAGGGGTCCGACTCTGGGGCCAACGTCCTGACTTTC.

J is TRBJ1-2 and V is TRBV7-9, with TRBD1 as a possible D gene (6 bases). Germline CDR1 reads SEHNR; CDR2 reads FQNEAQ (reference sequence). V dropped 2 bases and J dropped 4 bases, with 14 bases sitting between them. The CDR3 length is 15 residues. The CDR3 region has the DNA TGTGCCAGCAGCTTAACGACACAGGGAAGCTATGGCTACACCTTC. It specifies CASSLTTQGSYGYTF.

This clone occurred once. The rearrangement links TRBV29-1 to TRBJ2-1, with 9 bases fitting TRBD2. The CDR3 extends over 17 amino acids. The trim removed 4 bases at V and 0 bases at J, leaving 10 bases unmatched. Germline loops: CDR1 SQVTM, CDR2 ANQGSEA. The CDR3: CSVGGGGAPVSYNEQFF. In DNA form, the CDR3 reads TGCAGCGTTGGAGGCGGGGGGGCCCCAGTCTCCTACAATGAGCAGTTCTTC.

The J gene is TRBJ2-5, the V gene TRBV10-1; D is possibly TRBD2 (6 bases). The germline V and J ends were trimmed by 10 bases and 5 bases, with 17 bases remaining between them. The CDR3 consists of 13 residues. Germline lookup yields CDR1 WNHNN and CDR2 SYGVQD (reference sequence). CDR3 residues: CATLGGQPETQYF. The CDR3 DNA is TGCGCCACCCTTGGAGGGCAGCCCGAGACCCAGTACTTC.

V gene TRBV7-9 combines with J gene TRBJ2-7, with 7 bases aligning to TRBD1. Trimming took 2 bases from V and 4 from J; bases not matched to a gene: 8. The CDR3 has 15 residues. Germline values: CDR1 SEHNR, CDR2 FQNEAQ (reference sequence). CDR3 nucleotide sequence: TGTGCCAGCAGCTTACAGGGGGAGCGGAATTACGAGCAGTACTTC. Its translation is CASSLQGERNYEQYF. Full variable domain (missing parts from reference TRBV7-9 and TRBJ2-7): DTGVSQNPRHKITKRGQNVTFRCDPISEHNRLYWYRQTLGQGPEFLTYFQNEAQLEKSRLLSDRFSAERPKGSFSTLEIQRTEQGDSAMYLCASSLQGERNYEQYFGPGTRLTVT.

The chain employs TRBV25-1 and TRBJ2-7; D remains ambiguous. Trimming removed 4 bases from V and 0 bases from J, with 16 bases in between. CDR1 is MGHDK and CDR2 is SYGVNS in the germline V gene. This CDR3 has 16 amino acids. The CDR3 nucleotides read TGTGCCAGCAGTGTTATAACCGGGTCCAGCTCCTACGAGCAGTACTTC. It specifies CASSVITGSSSYEQYF.

CDR3 loop: CAISGGGQGQPQHF. The CDR3 region has the DNA TGTGCCATCAGTGGAGGAGGACAGGGGCAGCCCCAGCATTTT. The chain joins TRBV10-3 to TRBJ1-5; 9 nucleotides match TRBD1. Germline V CDR1 and CDR2: ENHRY, SYGVKD. This CDR3 is 14 amino acids long. V was pared by 4 bases and J by 7 bases, with 5 bases of the junction left unmatched.

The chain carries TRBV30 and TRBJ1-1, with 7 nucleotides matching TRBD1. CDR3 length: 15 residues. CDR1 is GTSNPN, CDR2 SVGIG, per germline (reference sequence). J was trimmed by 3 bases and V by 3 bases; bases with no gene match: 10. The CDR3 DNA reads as TGTGCCTGGAGCAAAGGGGCAGGGGGAGACACTGAAGCTTTCTTT. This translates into CAWSKGAGGDTEAFF.

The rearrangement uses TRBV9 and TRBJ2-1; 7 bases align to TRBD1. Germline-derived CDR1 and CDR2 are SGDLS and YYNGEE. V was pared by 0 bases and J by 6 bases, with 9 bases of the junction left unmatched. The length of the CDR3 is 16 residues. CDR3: CASSVGSQGDVNEQFF. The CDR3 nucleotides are TGTGCCAGCAGCGTAGGGTCTCAGGGGGATGTCAATGAGCAGTTCTTC.

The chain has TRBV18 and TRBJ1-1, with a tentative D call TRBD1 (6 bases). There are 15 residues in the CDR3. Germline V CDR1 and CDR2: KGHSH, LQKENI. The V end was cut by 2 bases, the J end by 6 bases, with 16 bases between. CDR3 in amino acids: CASSPGGATYAEAFF. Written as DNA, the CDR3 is TGTGCCAGCTCACCAGGGGGCGCAACTTATGCTGAAGCTTTCTTT. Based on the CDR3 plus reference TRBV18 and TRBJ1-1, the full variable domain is NAGVMQNPRHLVRRRGQEARLRCSPMKGHSHVYWYRQLPEEGLKFMVYLQKENIIDESGMPKERFSAEFPKEGPSILRIQQVVRGDSAAYFCASSPGGATYAEAFFGQGTRLTVV.

Here the CDR3 reads CATSKTGQGAPTGTDTQYF. As DNA, the CDR3 is TGTGCCACCAGTAAGACGGGACAGGGGGCTCCCACGGGCACAGATACGCAGTATTTT. The chain carries TRBV15 and TRBJ2-3; 12 bases agree with TRBD1. V lost 6 bases and J lost 1; bases outside the gene matches: 14. From germline, CDR1 is LNHNV and CDR2 YYDKDF (reference sequence). The CDR3 runs to 19 residues.

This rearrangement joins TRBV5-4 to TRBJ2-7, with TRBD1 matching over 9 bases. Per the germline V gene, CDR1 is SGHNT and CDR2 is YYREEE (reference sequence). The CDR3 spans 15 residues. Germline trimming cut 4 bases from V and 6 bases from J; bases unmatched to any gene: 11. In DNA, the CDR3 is TGTGCCAGCAGCGTACTAGGGACAGGGATTCGCGAGCAGTACTTC. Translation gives CASSVLGTGIREQYF.

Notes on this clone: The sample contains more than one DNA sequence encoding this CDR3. The CDR3, as DNA: TGTGCCTGGAGTGTTGGAGGCTATGGCTACACCTTC. Protein product: CAWSVGGYGYTF. The chain links TRBV30 to TRBJ1-2; no firm D call. The ends were cut back, 0 bases at V and 4 bases at J, with 6 bases in the middle. This CDR3 comprises 12 residues. Per the germline V gene, CDR1 is GTSNPN and CDR2 is SVGIG (reference sequence).

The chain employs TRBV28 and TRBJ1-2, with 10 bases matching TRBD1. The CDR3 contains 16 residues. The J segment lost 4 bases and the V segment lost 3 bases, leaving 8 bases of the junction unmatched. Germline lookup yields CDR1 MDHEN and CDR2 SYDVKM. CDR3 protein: CASSFAGTGVGYGYTF. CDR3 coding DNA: TGTGCCAGCAGTTTCGCCGGGACAGGGGTTGGCTATGGCTACACCTTC.

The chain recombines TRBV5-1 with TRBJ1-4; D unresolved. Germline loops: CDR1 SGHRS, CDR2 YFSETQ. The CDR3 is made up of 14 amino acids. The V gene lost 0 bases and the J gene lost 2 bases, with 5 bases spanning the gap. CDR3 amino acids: CASSLGQTNEKLFF. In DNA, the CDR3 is TGCGCCAGCAGCTTGGGGCAGACTAATGAAAAACTGTTTTTT.